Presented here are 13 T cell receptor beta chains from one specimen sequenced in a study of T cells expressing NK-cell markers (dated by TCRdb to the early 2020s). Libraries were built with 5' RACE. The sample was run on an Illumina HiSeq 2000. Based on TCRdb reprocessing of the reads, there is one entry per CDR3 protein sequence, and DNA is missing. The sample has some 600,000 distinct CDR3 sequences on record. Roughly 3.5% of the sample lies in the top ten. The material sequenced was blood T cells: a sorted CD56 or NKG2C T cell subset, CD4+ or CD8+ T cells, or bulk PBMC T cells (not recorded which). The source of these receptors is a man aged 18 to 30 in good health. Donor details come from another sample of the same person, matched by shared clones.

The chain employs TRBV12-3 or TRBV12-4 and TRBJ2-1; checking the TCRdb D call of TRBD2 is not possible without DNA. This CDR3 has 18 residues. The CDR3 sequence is CASSSSPGLAGGLVEQFF.

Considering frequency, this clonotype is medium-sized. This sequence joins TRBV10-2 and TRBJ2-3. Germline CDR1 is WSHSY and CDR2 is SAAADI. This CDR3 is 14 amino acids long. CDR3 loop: CASSSLGFTDTQYF.

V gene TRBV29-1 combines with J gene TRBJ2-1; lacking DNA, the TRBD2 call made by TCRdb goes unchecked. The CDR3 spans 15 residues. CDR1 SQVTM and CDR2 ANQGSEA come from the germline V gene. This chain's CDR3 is CSVEDPDSGAGLQFF.

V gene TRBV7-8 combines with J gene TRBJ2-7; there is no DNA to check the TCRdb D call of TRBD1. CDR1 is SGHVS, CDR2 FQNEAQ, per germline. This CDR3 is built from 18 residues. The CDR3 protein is CASSRGTATSGTSYEQYF.

CDR3 residues: CASNNGFNTGELFF. J is TRBJ2-2 and V is TRBV14. The germline CDR1 and CDR2 sequences are SGHDN and FVKESK. The CDR3 is 14 residues long.

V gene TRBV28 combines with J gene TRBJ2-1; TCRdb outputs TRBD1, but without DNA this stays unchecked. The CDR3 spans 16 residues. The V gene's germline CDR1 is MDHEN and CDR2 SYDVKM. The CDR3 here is CASSLPHLSSYNEQFF.

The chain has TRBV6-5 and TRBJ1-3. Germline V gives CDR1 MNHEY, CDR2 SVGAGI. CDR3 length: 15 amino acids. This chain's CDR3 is CASSPYQSSGNTIYF.

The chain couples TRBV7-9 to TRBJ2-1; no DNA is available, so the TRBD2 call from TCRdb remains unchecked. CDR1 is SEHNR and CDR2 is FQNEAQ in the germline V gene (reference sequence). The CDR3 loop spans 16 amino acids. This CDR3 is CASSSLGSGQNNEQFF.

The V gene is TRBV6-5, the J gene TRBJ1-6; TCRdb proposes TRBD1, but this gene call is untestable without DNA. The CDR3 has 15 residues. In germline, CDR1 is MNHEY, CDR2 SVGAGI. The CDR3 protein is CASRPPTGTNSPLHF.

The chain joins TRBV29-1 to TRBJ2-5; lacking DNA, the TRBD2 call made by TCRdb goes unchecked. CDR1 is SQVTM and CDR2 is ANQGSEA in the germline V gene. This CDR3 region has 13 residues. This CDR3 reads CSVRPGSQETQYF.

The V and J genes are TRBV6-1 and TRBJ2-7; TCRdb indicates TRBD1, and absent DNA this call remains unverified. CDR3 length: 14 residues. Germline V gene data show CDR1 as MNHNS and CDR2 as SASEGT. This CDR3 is CASAPDRGDYEQYF.

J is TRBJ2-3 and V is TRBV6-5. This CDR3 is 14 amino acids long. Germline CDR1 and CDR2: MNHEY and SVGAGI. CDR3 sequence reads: CASSSLANYDTQYF.

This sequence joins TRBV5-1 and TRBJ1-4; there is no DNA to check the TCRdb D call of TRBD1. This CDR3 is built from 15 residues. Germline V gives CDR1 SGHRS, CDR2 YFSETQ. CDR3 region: CASSRTGTEGEKLFF.